These 5 T cell receptor beta chains came from one sample sequenced in a study of OX40 agonist ivuxolimab in advanced cancers. The library was produced with the immunoSEQ multiplex PCR assay. This immuneACCESS table, as held by TCRdb, lists in-frame sequences with V and J called but not all clones. Of the missing ones, under half trace to an unresolved V gene in checked studies; the others have no known cause. Present in this sample are around 95,000 clones, roughly 93% of which were seen just once. Roughly 0.64% of the sample comes from the top ten. The specimen comprised CD4+ or CD8+ T cells sorted from blood, sampled in a trial of the OX40 agonist ivuxolimab. These TCRs come from an adult with an advanced solid tumor such as melanoma, head and neck, liver or kidney cancer.

The rearrangement joins TRBV7-9 to TRBJ2-7, with D possibly TRBD2 on 6 matching bases. The ends were cut back, 5 bases at V and 0 bases at J, with 17 bases in the middle. The CDR3 runs to 16 residues. Germline CDR1 and CDR2: SEHNR and FQNEAQ (reference sequence). CDR3 sequence (DNA): TGTGCCAGCAGCGCGTCCCGGGGGACCGTCTCCTACGAGCAGTACTTC. It is translated as CASSASRGTVSYEQYF.

V gene TRBV18 combines with J gene TRBJ2-4; 7 nucleotides agree with TRBD1. J was trimmed by 6 bases and V by 1 base; bases with no gene match: 3. CDR1 and CDR2 from the germline V gene are KGHSH and LQKENI. This CDR3 is 14 amino acids long. The CDR3 nucleotides read TGTGCCAGCTCACCACAGGACAGGTCAAACATTCAGTACTTC. Its protein is CASSPQDRSNIQYF.

V and J are TRBV27 and TRBJ1-5; D is possibly TRBD1 (5 bases). CDR3 length: 15 amino acids. V lost 5 bases to trimming and J lost 0 bases, with 11 bases between them. Germline values: CDR1 MNHEY, CDR2 SMNVEV (reference sequence). Written as DNA, the CDR3 is TGTGCCAGCAGTCCGCGAACAGGTAGCAATCAGCCCCAGCATTTT. This translates into CASSPRTGSNQPQHF.

This sequence joins TRBV19 and TRBJ1-1; D perhaps matches TRBD1 (6 bases). The germline V and J ends were trimmed by 3 bases and 1 base, with 12 bases remaining between them. This CDR3 spans 15 amino acids. Germline V lookup: CDR1 LNHDA, CDR2 SQIVND (reference sequence). CDR3 DNA: TGTGCCAGTAGTATCACGGGACACTGGAACACTGAAGCTTTCTTT. Its translation is CASSITGHWNTEAFF. Supplemented by reference TRBV19 and TRBJ1-1, the full variable domain reads DGGITQSPKYLFRKEGQNVTLSCEQNLNHDAMYWYRQDPGQGLRLIYYSQIVNDFQKGDIAEGYSVSREKKESFPLTVTSAQKNPTAFYLCASSITGHWNTEAFFGQGTRLTVV.

V usage is TRBV27 and J usage is TRBJ1-2, with 9 bases matching TRBD1. In germline, CDR1 is MNHEY, CDR2 SMNVEV (reference sequence). The CDR3 consists of 16 residues. With 3 bases clipped from V and 8 bases from J, the junction kept 13 bases outside the gene matches. The CDR3 loop reads CASSLGPGQGPRGYTF. The CDR3 DNA reads TGTGCCAGCAGTTTGGGTCCGGGACAGGGCCCTCGAGGCTACACCTTC.